A single sample gave rise to the 11 T cell receptor beta chains below, sequenced in a study of blood T cell repertoires in COVID-19. Sequencing used immunoSEQ multiplex PCR; TCRdb keeps in-frame clones, though not all of them. The data show approximately 300,000 clones, with over 75% seen just once and 4.3% held by the top ten. The sample was PBMCs or T cells enriched from blood (not recorded which). The receptors stem from a woman aged 25 to 45 who had recovered from COVID-19.

This clone was seen a single time. The V and J genes are TRBV6-5 and TRBJ2-7; tentatively, D is TRBD2 (6 bases). V lost 5 bases and J 3 bases, leaving 17 bases between the germline ends. The CDR3 is 15 amino acids. Germline V gene lookup returns CDR1 MNHEY and CDR2 SVGAGI. The CDR3 here is CASSRDSLRGYEQYF. In DNA, the CDR3 is TGTGCCAGCAGTAGGGACTCCCTACGGGGCTACGAGCAGTACTTC.

This chain links TRBV28 with TRBJ1-2, with TRBD1 matching 10 bases. The germline V gene has CDR1 MDHEN and CDR2 SYDVKM. V shed 2 bases, J shed 2 bases, and the junction held 2 bases outside the gene matches. CDR3 size: 15 residues. DNA for the CDR3: TGTGCCAGCAGTTTACCGGGACAGGGGAACTATGGCTACACCTTC. Amino acid sequence: CASSLPGQGNYGYTF.

This clone has just one count. This sequence joins TRBV3-1 (or the pseudogene TRBV3-2) and TRBJ1-2, with 8 bases that match TRBD1. The germline V gene has CDR1 LGHDT and CDR2 YNNKEL (reference sequence). Unmatched junction bases numbered 7, after V lost 6 bases and J lost 4 bases. The CDR3 has 14 residues. This CDR3 reads CASRAITGGYGYTF. The CDR3 DNA reads TGTGCCAGCAGGGCAATTACAGGGGGCTATGGCTACACCTTC.

The chain has TRBV19 and TRBJ1-5, with D perhaps TRBD1 (6 bases). The CDR3 totals 14 residues. The germline gives CDR1 LNHDA, CDR2 SQIVND (reference sequence). The V end was cut by 7 bases, the J end by 5 bases, with 15 bases between. As DNA, the CDR3 is TGTGCCAGTACCTCCGGGGGGGGCTATCAGCCCCAGCATTTT. Protein sequence: CASTSGGGYQPQHF.

The chain joins TRBV19 to TRBJ1-1; 7 bases are shared with TRBD1. Unmatched junction bases numbered 9, after V lost 11 bases and J lost 3 bases. CDR3 length equals 13 residues. Germline V gives CDR1 LNHDA, CDR2 SQIVND (reference sequence). The CDR3 region has the DNA TGTGCCGTCATGGGACAGCCATACACTGAAGCTTTCTTT. Protein sequence: CAVMGQPYTEAFF.

This chain uses TRBV5-6 with TRBJ2-5; TRBD2 matches 9 bases. Germline CDR1 reads SGHDT; CDR2 reads YYEEEE. CDR3 length: 16 amino acids. The V and J ends lost 7 bases and 5 bases, in that order; junction bases with no gene match: 15. The CDR3 DNA reads TGTGCCAGCCGCCCATGGACTAGCGTTTCCGTCGAGACCCAGTACTTC. It yields the protein CASRPWTSVSVETQYF.

The chain uses TRBV28 and TRBJ1-5; 7 bases align to TRBD1. Losses at the gene ends were 6 bases for V and 3 bases for J; bases not matched to a gene: 11. CDR3 length: 16 amino acids. The V gene's germline CDR1 is MDHEN and CDR2 SYDVKM. CDR3 nucleotide sequence: TGTGCCAGCAGCCTTAGCCACAGGGGACACAATCAGCCCCAGCATTTT. This gives the protein CASSLSHRGHNQPQHF.

V gene TRBV2 combines with J gene TRBJ1-1; D unclear. This CDR3 spans 14 amino acids. Germline values: CDR1 SNHLY, CDR2 FYNNEI. V lost 1 base to trimming and J lost 5 bases, with 11 bases between them. The CDR3, as DNA: TGTGCCAGCAGTGAAGGACTAAGGAGGACTGAAGCTTTCTTT. Translating gives CASSEGLRRTEAFF.

This rearrangement joins TRBV9 to TRBJ1-3, with D perhaps TRBD1 (5 bases). V lost 0 bases to trimming and J lost 0 bases, with 16 bases between them. The CDR3 has 18 residues. The V gene's germline CDR1 is SGDLS and CDR2 YYNGEE. The CDR3 region has the DNA TGTGCCAGCAGCGTAGCAATCGGGAGGGGTCTCTCTGGAAACACCATATATTTT. Amino acid sequence: CASSVAIGRGLSGNTIYF.

The chain joins TRBV19 to TRBJ2-5; D is unclear. The CDR3 is made up of 11 amino acids. Trimming cost V 2 bases and J 5 bases, with 3 bases left between them. The germline V gene encodes CDR1 LNHDA and CDR2 SQIVND (reference sequence). CDR3 sequence (DNA): TGTGCCAGTAGTATACGTGAGACCCAGTACTTC. It encodes CASSIRETQYF. The full variable domain, rest sourced from reference TRBV19 and TRBJ2-5, is DGGITQSPKYLFRKEGQNVTLSCEQNLNHDAMYWYRQDPGQGLRLIYYSQIVNDFQKGDIAEGYSVSREKKESFPLTVTSAQKNPTAFYLCASSIRETQYFGPGTRLLVL.

The CDR3 loop reads CASSQDLVWTRNSPLHF. CDR3 nucleotide sequence: TGCGCCAGCAGCCAAGATTTAGTATGGACAAGGAATTCACCCCTCCACTTT. The chain recombines TRBV4-1 with TRBJ1-6, with a possible D match to TRBD1 (5 bases). CDR3 length equals 17 residues. The V gene lost 0 bases and the J gene lost 7 bases, with 16 bases spanning the gap. Germline CDR1 MGHRA, CDR2 YSYEKL.